This record concerns one T cell receptor (beta chain) sequence. As yet, its antigen is unknown. The data were taken from a study of PD-1 blockade in classical Hodgkin lymphoma. Time point denoted: cycle 4 day 1 (C4D1), after 6 weeks of nivolumab. Each and every patient relapsed after autologous stem cell transplantation, and patients got differing brentuximab vedotin exposure. Magnetic negative selection was used to purify CD4+ T cells from thawed PBMCs. Patients' outcomes at their best amounted to complete response, partial response or progressive disease. Here immunoSEQ multiplex PCR was the method, and the copy in TCRdb shows in-frame clones only, minus some. The table has 30,000 to 40,000 clones, 80% to 95% seen once. From germline, CDR1 is SGHTA and CDR2 FQGNSA. Trimming cost V 6 bases and J 3 bases; bases outside gene matches: 8. This CDR3 spans 15 amino acids. The study's findings and limits: With CD4+ cells, TCR diversity rose significantly by C4D1, but not with CD8+ cells. Compared with healthy donors, newly diagnosed patients reportedly showed lower baseline TCR diversity.

V is TRBV7-2 and J is TRBJ2-1; 7 bases are a match to TRBD1. This specimen consisted of CD4+ T cells from blood, obtained before the fourth cycle of nivolumab. This TCR was sampled from a human donor with classical Hodgkin lymphoma. The CDR3 loop reads CASRYGQVLYNEQFF. The DNA of the CDR3 is TGTGCCAGCAGATATGGACAGGTCCTCTACAATGAGCAGTTCTTC.